One and the same sample provided the 21 T cell receptor beta chains below, sequenced in a study of blood T cells in healthy people across ages. Primed by a sample-barcoded 5' primer and a J-beta primer mix, a second PCR proceeded for 7 to 11 cycles. From the 5' RACE reads, TCRdb called clonotypes with MiXCR, one entry per CDR3 protein. The sample contains hundreds of thousands of distinct CDR3 sequences, 45% to 50% of which appear only once. The specimen was blood. These receptors were collected from an older woman in good health.

This clonotype was observed a handful of times. The chain carries TRBV29-1 and TRBJ2-7; weak D call: TRBD1 (5 bases). The V and J ends lost 6 bases and 4 bases respectively, with 13 bases between them. The germline V gene has CDR1 SQVTM and CDR2 ANQGSEA. There are 12 residues in the CDR3. The CDR3 spells CSVDSRVYEQYF. CDR3 DNA: TGCAGCGTCGACAGCAGGGTTTACGAGCAGTACTTC.

This sequence joins TRBV20-1 and TRBJ2-1; 7 positions match TRBD1. Germline V gene sequence: CDR1 DFQATT, CDR2 SNEGSKA (reference sequence). The CDR3 contains 16 residues. The junction had 12 bases not matched to a gene; V was cut back by 1 base and J by 6 bases. The CDR3 here is CSARASETGIRNEQFF. The CDR3 DNA reads as TGCAGTGCTAGAGCGTCGGAGACAGGGATCCGCAATGAGCAGTTCTTC.

On this clonotype itself: A read error may account for a junction end that differs from germline. V gene TRBV29-1 combines with J gene TRBJ2-1, with 7 bases matching TRBD2. There are 15 residues in the CDR3. In germline, CDR1 is SQVTM, CDR2 ANQGSEA. CDR3: CSVPTSPSSNNEQFF. In DNA, the CDR3 is TGCAGCGTCCCGACTAGCCCGAGCTCCAACAATGAGCAGTTCTTC.

The chain has TRBV6-5 and TRBJ1-2, with TRBD1 matching over 10 bases. Germline CDR1 MNHEY, CDR2 SVGAGI. Trimming cost V 2 bases and J 4 bases; bases outside gene matches: 4. This CDR3 region has 15 residues. CDR3 sequence (DNA): TGTGCCAGCAGTTACCGGGACAGGGGTAGCTATGGCTACACCTTC. Its translation is CASSYRDRGSYGYTF.

The chain uses TRBV4-3 and TRBJ2-7; D gene unclear. V was clipped by 6 bases and J by 0 bases, with 12 bases between them. This CDR3 has 14 amino acids. Germline values: CDR1 LGHNA, CDR2 YSLEER. The CDR3 here is CASSHGPTSYEQYF. In DNA, the CDR3 is TGCGCCAGCAGTCACGGCCCCACCTCCTACGAGCAGTACTTC.

The chain recombines TRBV20-1 with TRBJ2-7, with D maybe TRBD2 (6 bases). Judging by the DNA end, TRBJ2-5 fits better; the J call may be wrong. Per the germline V gene, CDR1 is DFQATT and CDR2 is SNEGSKA (reference sequence). The CDR3 extends over 15 amino acids. CDR3 loop: CSAPSRDSEGKTQYF. CDR3 nucleotides: TGCAGTGCCCCCTCCCGGGACTCCGAGGGCAAGACCCAGTACTTC.

The table lists this clonotype with a few counts. The V gene is TRBV4-3, the J gene TRBJ1-2; D is possibly TRBD1 (5 bases). Germline V gene lookup returns CDR1 LGHNA and CDR2 YSLEER. The V end lost 2 bases, the J end lost 4 bases, and 14 bases lay between the germline ends. This CDR3 spans 15 amino acids. The CDR3 loop reads CASSQLGGYSYGYTF. In DNA, the CDR3 is TGCGCCAGCAGCCAATTGGGGGGATATAGCTATGGCTACACCTTC.

The gene calls are TRBV28 and TRBJ1-1, with a tentative D call TRBD1 (5 bases). V gave up 6 bases and J gave up 0 bases, with 14 bases separating them. Germline V gene data show CDR1 as MDHEN and CDR2 as SYDVKM. There are 15 residues in the CDR3. CDR3 coding DNA: TGTGCCAGCAGAAGGCCGGGACGGATGAACACTGAAGCTTTCTTT. Translating it yields CASRRPGRMNTEAFF.

V and J are TRBV19 and TRBJ1-5; D gene unclear. The length of the CDR3 is 12 residues. Germline lookup yields CDR1 LNHDA and CDR2 SQIVND (reference sequence). The V gene lost 1 base and the J gene lost 7 bases, with 5 bases spanning the gap. CDR3: CASSIVGQPQHF. The CDR3 DNA reads TGTGCCAGTAGTATAGTCGGCCAGCCCCAGCATTTT.

This clonotype was counted between two and nine times. The CDR3 sequence is CASSPLGNSGANVLTF. The CDR3 region has the DNA TGCGCCAGCAGCCCCCTTGGCAACTCTGGGGCCAACGTCCTGACTTTC. The chain recombines TRBV4-3 with TRBJ2-6; no clear D. There are 16 residues in the CDR3. The V and J ends lost 4 bases and 0 bases respectively, with 10 bases between them. Germline loops: CDR1 LGHNA, CDR2 YSLEER.

This clonotype occurred many times. V usage is TRBV7-2 and J usage is TRBJ1-4, with 7 nucleotides matching TRBD1. Losses at the gene ends were 3 bases for V and 7 bases for J; bases not matched to a gene: 8. The CDR3 totals 15 residues. Germline V gene sequence: CDR1 SGHTA, CDR2 FQGNSA. The DNA for the CDR3 is TGTGCCAGCAGCTTGCAGGGACAGCGGGGTGAAAAACTGTTTTTT. Translating gives CASSLQGQRGEKLFF.

The V and J genes are TRBV27 and TRBJ1-6; a possible D gene is TRBD1 (6 bases). The length of the CDR3 is 16 residues. Germline CDR1 is MNHEY and CDR2 is SMNVEV (reference sequence). V lost 6 bases and J lost 2, with 14 bases in between. In DNA form, the CDR3 reads TGTGCCAGCAGACCCCGACAGGATGCCTATAATTCACCCCTCCACTTT. Translating gives CASRPRQDAYNSPLHF.

This clonotype was seen a few times. This CDR3 is CASSFRQGLANTEAFF. For the CDR3, the DNA is TGTGCCAGCAGTTTCAGACAGGGTCTTGCGAACACTGAAGCTTTCTTT. The chain employs TRBV12-3 or TRBV12-4 and TRBJ1-1; 7 bases map to TRBD1. The trim removed 3 bases at V and 1 base at J, leaving 8 bases unmatched. The CDR3 consists of 16 residues.

V is TRBV7-2 and J is TRBJ2-5, with 8 bases identical to TRBD1. V gave up 5 bases and J gave up 5 bases; unmatched junction bases: 7. Germline CDR1 and CDR2: SGHTA and FQGNSA. The CDR3 loop spans 14 amino acids. CDR3 DNA sequence: TGTGCCAGCAGCACTCGGACAGGGAGCGAGACCCAGTACTTC. It codes for CASSTRTGSETQYF.

The chain has TRBV16 and TRBJ2-7; D is unclear. The length of the CDR3 is 14 residues. Per the germline V gene, CDR1 is KGHSY and CDR2 is FQNENV. V was trimmed by 4 bases and J by 5 bases, leaving 15 bases between them. DNA of the CDR3: TGTGCCAGCAGCCTAACCTTAAAGGACCACGAGCAGTACTTC. This translates into CASSLTLKDHEQYF.

The rearrangement joins TRBV20-1 to TRBJ2-7; TRBD2 matches 10 bases. The V gene end was trimmed by 6 bases and the J gene end by 5 bases; junction bases not matched to a gene: 4. Germline CDR1 is DFQATT and CDR2 is SNEGSKA (reference sequence). The CDR3 runs to 12 residues. The CDR3 reads CSAQTSGHEQYF. The DNA of the CDR3 is TGCAGTGCACAGACTAGCGGGCACGAGCAGTACTTC.

The rearrangement joins TRBV2 to TRBJ2-1; 7 bases are a match to TRBD2. V dropped 10 bases and J dropped 6; count of bases not matched to a gene: 6. This CDR3 contains 12 residues. Germline V lookup: CDR1 SNHLY, CDR2 FYNNEI. CDR3 nucleotide sequence: TGTGCCACCAAAGGGACTACCAATGAGCAGTTCTTC. The encoded protein is CATKGTTNEQFF.

Note on this clonotype: The germline gene is not matched at one end of the junction; a read error may be the cause. The chain has TRBV20-1 and TRBJ1-6; 10 bases agree with TRBD1. CDR1 and CDR2 from the germline V gene are DFQATT and SNEGSKA (reference sequence). The CDR3 runs to 14 residues. CDR3 amino acids: CSATRDRGFSPPHF. CDR3 nucleotides: TGCAGTGCTACTCGGGACAGGGGATTCTCACCCCCCCACTTT.

The J gene is TRBJ2-7, the V gene TRBV7-8; TRBD2 matches at 8 bases. The CDR3 totals 12 residues. CDR1 and CDR2 from the germline V gene are SGHVS and FQNEAQ. The junction had 5 bases not matched to a gene; V was cut back by 8 bases and J by 5 bases. The chain's CDR3 is CASGLAADEQYF. The CDR3 bases are TGTGCCAGCGGACTAGCAGCCGACGAGCAGTACTTC.

A word on this clonotype: Since a much larger clone is just one base distant, this may be a read error. The rearrangement joins TRBV2 to TRBJ2-1, with a tentative D call TRBD2 (6 bases). Trimming removed 6 bases at V and 6 bases at J, with 18 bases between. This CDR3 comprises 15 residues. Germline CDR1 and CDR2: SNHLY and FYNNEI. CDR3 DNA sequence: TGTGCCAGCAGGGAGGGCTGGAGGAGGGGCAATGAGCAGTTCTTC. It translates to CASREGWRRGNEQFF.

This clonotype was observed a few times. The chain employs TRBV11-2 and TRBJ2-5; 8 nucleotides line up with TRBD2. Losses at the gene ends were 1 base for V and 1 base for J; bases not matched to a gene: 2. CDR3 length: 15 residues. Per germline, CDR1 SGHAT and CDR2 FQNNGV. The CDR3 protein is CASSLGREGQETQYF. CDR3 sequence (DNA): TGTGCCAGCAGCTTAGGTCGGGAGGGCCAAGAGACCCAGTACTTC.